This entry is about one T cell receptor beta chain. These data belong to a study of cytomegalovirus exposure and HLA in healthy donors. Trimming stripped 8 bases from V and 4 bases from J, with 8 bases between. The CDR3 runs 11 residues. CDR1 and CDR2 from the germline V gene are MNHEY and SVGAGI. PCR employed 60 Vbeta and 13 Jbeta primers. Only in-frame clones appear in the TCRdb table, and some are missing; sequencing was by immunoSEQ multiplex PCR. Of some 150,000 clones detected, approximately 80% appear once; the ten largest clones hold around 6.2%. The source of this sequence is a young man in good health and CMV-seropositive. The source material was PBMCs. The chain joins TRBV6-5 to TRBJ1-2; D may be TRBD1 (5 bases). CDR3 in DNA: TGTGCCAGCCGTCAGGGCTATGGCTACACCTTC. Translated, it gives CASRQGYGYTF.